Sequencing of this TCR beta chain was carried out in a study of shared clonotypes between healthy human individuals. Study conclusions and caveats: Donor scarcity curtailed the genetic and exposure-history diversity represented herein.

The CDR3 has 16 residues. V was clipped by 5 bases and J by 1 base, with 17 bases between them. Per the germline V gene, CDR1 is SGHAT and CDR2 is FQNNGV. With respect to this clone: Its antigen is not known.

Deep was the level used in running the assay. Each subset's genomic DNA was shared equally among a number of immunoSEQ plates. In replicate PCRs of sorted subsets, approximately 210 ng DNA, approximately 30,000 T cell genomes, was used. The data were produced by immunoSEQ multiplex PCR, yet TCRdb's version contains in-frame clones alone and is incomplete. Of a few million clones in the sample, roughly 95% were seen once. As defined, naive CD8 cells were CD45RO-negative and positively selected for CCR7, with terminally differentiated effector memory CD45RA+ cells excluded. Sequenced sample: naive CD8+ T cells from PBMCs. The clonotype was recovered from a man aged 18 to 29 in good health. Some clones in this sample may be carry-over from other donors' samples. The V gene is TRBV11-2, the J gene TRBJ1-2; D may be TRBD1 (5 bases). CDR3 amino acids: CASSSRDGHLNYGYTF. For the CDR3, the DNA is TGTGCCAGCAGCAGCCGGGACGGTCACCTTAACTATGGCTACACCTTC. Variable domain in full (rest from reference TRBV11-2 and TRBJ1-2): EAGVAQSPRYKIIEKRQSVAFWCNPISGHATLYWYQQILGQGPKLLIQFQNNGVVDDSQLPKDRFSAERLKGVDSTLKIQPAKLEDSAVYLCASSSRDGHLNYGYTFGSGTRLTVV.